The entry below describes one TCR beta chain. Its antigen is unknown. The V gene's germline CDR1 is SGHAT and CDR2 FQNNGV. The CDR3 sequence is 13 residues long. V was cut by 3 bases and J by 6 bases, with 6 bases left in between. Clones were sequenced by immunoSEQ multiplex PCR, and TCRdb holds only the in-frame ones, with some missing. The data hold about 64,000 clones, with 80% to 90% observed a single time. This sample was taken from a study of OX40 agonist ivuxolimab in advanced cancers. Background on the study: The mean age was roughly 60 years, ranging from 23 to 79, with 82.7% of participants male. The study reported partial responses in three patients: one hepatocellular carcinoma, two cutaneous melanoma.

Findings and caveats of the study: Relative to CD4+, CD8+ T cells held more expanded clones on average.

This clonotype originated in an adult with an advanced solid tumor such as melanoma, head and neck, liver or kidney cancer. The sample here was CD4+ or CD8+ T cells sorted from blood, taken in a trial of the OX40 agonist ivuxolimab. The rearrangement uses TRBV11-2 and TRBJ1-6; D is undetermined. The CDR3 DNA is TGTGCCAGCAGCTTGGTCAGTAATTCACCCCTCCACTTT. It is translated as CASSLVSNSPLHF.